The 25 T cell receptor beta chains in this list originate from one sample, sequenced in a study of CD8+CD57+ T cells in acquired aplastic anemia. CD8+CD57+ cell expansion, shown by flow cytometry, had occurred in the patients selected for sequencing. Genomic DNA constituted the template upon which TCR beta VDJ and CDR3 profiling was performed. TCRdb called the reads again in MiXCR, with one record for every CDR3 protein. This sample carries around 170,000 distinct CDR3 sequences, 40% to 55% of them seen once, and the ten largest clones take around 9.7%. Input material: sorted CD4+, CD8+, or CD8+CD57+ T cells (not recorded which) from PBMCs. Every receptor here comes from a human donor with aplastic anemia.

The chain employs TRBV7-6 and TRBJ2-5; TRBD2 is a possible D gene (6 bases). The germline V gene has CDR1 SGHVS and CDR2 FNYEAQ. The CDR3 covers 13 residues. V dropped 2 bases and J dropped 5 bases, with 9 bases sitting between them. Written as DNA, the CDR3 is TGTGCCAGCAGCTTACCCAGCGGGGAGACCCAGTACTTC. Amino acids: CASSLPSGETQYF.

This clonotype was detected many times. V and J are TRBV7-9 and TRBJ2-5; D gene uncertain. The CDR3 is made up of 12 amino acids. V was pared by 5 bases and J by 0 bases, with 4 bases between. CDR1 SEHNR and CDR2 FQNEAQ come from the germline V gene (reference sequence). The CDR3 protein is CASSTNQETQYF. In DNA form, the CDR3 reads TGTGCCAGCAGCACTAACCAAGAGACCCAGTACTTC.

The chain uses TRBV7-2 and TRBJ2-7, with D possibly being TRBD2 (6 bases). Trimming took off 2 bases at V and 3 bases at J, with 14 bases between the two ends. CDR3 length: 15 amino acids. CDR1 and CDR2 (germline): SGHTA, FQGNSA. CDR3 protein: CASSLYRGGFYEQYF. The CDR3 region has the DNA TGTGCCAGCAGCTTATACCGAGGAGGGTTCTACGAGCAGTACTTC.

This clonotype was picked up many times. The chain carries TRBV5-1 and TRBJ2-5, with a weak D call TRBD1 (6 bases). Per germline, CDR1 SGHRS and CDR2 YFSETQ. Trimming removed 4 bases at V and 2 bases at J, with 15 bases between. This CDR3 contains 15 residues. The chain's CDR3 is CASSPVWTVQETQYF. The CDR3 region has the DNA TGCGCCAGCAGCCCTGTGTGGACAGTACAAGAGACCCAGTACTTC. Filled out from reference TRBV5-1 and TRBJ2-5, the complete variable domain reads KAGVTQTPRYLIKTRGQQVTLSCSPISGHRSVSWYQQTPGQGLQFLFEYFSETQRNKGNFPGRFSGRQFSNSRSEMNVSTLELGDSALYLCASSPVWTVQETQYFGPGTRLLVL.

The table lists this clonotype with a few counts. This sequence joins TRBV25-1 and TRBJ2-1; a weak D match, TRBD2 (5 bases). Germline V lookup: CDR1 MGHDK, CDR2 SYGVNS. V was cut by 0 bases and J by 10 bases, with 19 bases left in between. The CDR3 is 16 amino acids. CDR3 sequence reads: CASSEYGETGNGEQFF. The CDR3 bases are TGTGCCAGCAGTGAATATGGAGAAACGGGAAACGGCGAGCAGTTCTTC.

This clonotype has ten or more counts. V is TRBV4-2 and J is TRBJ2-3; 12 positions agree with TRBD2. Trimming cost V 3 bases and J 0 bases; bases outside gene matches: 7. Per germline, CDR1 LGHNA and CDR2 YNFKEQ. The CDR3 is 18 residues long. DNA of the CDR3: TGTGCCAGCAGCCACTACGGGACTAGCGGGCCCAGCACAGATACGCAGTATTTT. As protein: CASSHYGTSGPSTDTQYF.

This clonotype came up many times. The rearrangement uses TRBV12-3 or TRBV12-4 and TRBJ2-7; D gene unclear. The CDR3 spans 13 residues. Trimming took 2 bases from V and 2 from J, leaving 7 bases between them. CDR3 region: CASSLQAAYEQYF. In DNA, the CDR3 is TGTGCCAGCAGTTTACAGGCTGCCTACGAGCAGTACTTC.

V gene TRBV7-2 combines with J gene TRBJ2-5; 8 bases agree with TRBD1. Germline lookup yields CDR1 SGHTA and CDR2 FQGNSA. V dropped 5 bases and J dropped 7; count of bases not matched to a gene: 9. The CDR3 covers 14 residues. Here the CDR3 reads CASSARGRWGTQYF. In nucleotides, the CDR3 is TGTGCCAGCAGCGCCAGGGGGCGCTGGGGGACCCAGTACTTC. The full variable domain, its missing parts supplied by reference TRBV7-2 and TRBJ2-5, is GAGVSQSPSNKVTEKGKDVELRCDPISGHTALYWYRQSLGQGLEFLIYFQGNSAPDKSGLPSDRFSAERTGGSVSTLTIQRTQQEDSAVYLCASSARGRWGTQYFGPGTRLLVL.

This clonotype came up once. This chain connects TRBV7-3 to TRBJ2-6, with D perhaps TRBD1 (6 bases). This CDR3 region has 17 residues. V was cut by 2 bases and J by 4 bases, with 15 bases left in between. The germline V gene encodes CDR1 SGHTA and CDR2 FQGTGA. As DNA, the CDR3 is TGTGCCAGCAGCTTATCCTCTGGGGGACACGGGGCCAACGTCCTGACTTTC. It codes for CASSLSSGGHGANVLTF.

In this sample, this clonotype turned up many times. DNA of the CDR3: TGCAGTGCTAGAAACGGGAGGGCCGTTCCCGGGGAGCTGTTTTTT. This encodes CSARNGRAVPGELFF. V and J are TRBV20-1 and TRBJ2-2; 8 positions agree with TRBD2. The germline gives CDR1 DFQATT, CDR2 SNEGSKA (reference sequence). The CDR3 sequence is 15 residues long. V trimming: 2 bases; J trimming: 6 bases; junction bases outside the gene matches: 8.

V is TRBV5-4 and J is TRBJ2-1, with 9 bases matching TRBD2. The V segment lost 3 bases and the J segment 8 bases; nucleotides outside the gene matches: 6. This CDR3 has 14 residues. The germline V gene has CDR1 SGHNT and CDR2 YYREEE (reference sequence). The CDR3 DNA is TGTGCCAGCAGCTCCGGGACTAGCATCGATGAGCAGTTCTTC. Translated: CASSSGTSIDEQFF.

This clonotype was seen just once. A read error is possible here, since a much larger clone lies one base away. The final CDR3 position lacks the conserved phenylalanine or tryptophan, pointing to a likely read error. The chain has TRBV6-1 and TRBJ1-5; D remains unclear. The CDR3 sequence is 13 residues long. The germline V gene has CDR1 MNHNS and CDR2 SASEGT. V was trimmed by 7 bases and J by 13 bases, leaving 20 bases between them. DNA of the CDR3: TGTGCCAGCAAGCCCCTTAGAGCAGGCCCTCAGCATCTT. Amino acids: CASKPLRAGPQHL.

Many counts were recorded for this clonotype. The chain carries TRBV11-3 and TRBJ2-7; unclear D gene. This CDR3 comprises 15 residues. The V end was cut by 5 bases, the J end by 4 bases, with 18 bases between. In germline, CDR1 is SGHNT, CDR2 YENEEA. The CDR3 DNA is TGTGCCAGCAGCCTTTTTTCGCAGGAGAGTTACGAGCAGTACTTC. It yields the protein CASSLFSQESYEQYF.

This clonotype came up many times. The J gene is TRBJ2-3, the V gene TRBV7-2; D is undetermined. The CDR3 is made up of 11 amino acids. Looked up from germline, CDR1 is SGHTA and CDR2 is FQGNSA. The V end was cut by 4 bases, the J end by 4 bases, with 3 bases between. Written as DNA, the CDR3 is TGTGCCAGCAGCTCATCAGATACGCAGTATTTT. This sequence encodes CASSSSDTQYF.

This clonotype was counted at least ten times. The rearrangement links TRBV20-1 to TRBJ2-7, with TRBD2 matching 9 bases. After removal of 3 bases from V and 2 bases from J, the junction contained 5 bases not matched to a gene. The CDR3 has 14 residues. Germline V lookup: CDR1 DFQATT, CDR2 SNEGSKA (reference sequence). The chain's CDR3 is CSASDLAGTYEQYF. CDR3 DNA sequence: TGCAGTGCTAGCGATCTAGCGGGAACCTACGAGCAGTACTTC.

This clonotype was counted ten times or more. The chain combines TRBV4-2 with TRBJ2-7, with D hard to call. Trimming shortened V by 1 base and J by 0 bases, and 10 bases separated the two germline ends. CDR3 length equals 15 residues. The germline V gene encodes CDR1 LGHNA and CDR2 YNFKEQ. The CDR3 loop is CASSQVGQSSYEQYF. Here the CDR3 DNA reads TGTGCCAGCAGCCAAGTAGGCCAAAGCTCCTACGAGCAGTACTTC.

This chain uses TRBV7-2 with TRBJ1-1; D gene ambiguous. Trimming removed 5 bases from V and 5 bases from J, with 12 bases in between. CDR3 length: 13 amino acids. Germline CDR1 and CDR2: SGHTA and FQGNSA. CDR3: CASSLNSGTEAFF. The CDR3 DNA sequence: TGTGCCAGCAGCCTAAACTCCGGAACTGAAGCTTTCTTT.

This chain's CDR3 is CASTPPTGRYEQYF. CDR3 in DNA: TGCGCCAGTACTCCCCCCACGGGACGATACGAGCAGTACTTC. The chain combines TRBV5-1 with TRBJ2-7; TRBD1 or TRBD2 may be the D gene (5 bases each). The CDR3 spans 14 residues. V lost 8 bases to trimming and J lost 4 bases, with 19 bases between them. Germline CDR1 is SGHRS and CDR2 is YFSETQ.

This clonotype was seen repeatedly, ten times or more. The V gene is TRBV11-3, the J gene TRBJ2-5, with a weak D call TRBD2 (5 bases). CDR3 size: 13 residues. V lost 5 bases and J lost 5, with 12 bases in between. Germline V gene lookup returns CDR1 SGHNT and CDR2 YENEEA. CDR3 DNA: TGTGCCAGCAGCCGTGACCGGGGTGAGACCCAGTACTTC. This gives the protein CASSRDRGETQYF.

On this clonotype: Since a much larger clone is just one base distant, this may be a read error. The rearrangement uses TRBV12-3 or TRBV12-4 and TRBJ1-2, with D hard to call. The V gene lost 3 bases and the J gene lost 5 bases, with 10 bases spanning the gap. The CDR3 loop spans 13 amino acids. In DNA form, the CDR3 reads TGTGCCAGCAGTTTCCTACGATTTTATGGCTACACCTTC. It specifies CASSFLRFYGYTF.

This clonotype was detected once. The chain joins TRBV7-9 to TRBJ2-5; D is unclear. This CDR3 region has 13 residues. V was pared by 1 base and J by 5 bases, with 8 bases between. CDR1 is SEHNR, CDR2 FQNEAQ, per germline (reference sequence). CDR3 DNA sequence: TGTGCCAGCAGCTTAGGCCCGGAGGAGACCCAGTACTTC. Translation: CASSLGPEETQYF.

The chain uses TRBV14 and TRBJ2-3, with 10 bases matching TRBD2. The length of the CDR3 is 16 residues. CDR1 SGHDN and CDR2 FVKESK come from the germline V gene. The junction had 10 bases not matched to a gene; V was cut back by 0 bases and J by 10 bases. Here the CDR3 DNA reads TGTGCCAGCAGCCAAGATTCCCTAGCGGGAGAACTTTCGCAGTATTTT. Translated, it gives CASSQDSLAGELSQYF.

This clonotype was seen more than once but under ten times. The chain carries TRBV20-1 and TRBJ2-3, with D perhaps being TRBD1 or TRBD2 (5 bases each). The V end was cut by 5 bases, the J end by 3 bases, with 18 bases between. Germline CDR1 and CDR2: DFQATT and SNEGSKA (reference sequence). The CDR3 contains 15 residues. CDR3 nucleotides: TGCAGTGCTCGATGGCCAGGGACCCCAACAGATACGCAGTATTTT. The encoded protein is CSARWPGTPTDTQYF.

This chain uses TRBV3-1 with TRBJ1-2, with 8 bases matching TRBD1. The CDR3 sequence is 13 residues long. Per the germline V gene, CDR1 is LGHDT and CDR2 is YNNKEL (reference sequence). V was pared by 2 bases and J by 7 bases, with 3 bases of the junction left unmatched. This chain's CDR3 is CASSQTTGAGYTF. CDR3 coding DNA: TGTGCCAGCAGCCAAACGACAGGGGCTGGCTACACCTTC.

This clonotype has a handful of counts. CDR3 residues: CASSLEGQRNTEAFF. As DNA, the CDR3 is TGTGCCAGCAGCTTAGAGGGACAGCGGAACACTGAAGCTTTCTTT. The rearrangement links TRBV11-3 to TRBJ1-1; 7 bases are a match to TRBD1. Germline V CDR1 and CDR2: SGHNT, YENEEA. The V segment lost 0 bases and the J segment 1 base; nucleotides outside the gene matches: 2. This CDR3 has 15 amino acids.